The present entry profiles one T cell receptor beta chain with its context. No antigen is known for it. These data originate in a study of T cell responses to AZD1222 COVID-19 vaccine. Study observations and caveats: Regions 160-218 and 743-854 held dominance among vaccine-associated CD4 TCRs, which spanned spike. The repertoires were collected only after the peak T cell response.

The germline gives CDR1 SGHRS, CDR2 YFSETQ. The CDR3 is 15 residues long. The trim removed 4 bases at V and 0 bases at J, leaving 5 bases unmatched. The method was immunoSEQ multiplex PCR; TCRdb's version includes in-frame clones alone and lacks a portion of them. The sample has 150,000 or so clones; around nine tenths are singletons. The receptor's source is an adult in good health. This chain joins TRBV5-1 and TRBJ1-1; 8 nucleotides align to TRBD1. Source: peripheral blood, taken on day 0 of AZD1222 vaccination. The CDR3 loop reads CASSADRGLNTEAFF. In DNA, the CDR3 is TGCGCCAGCAGCGCTGACAGGGGTTTGAACACTGAAGCTTTCTTT.